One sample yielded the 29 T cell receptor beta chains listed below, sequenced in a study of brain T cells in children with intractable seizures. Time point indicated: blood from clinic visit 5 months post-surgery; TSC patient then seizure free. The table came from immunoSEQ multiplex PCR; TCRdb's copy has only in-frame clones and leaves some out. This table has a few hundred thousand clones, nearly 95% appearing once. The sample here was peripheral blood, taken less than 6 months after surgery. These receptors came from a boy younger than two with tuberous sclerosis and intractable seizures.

This CDR3 is CASSLDRDTSYEQYF. The CDR3, as DNA: TGTGCCAGCAGCTTAGACAGGGACACCTCCTACGAGCAGTACTTC. V is TRBV7-2 and J is TRBJ2-7; a weak D match, TRBD1 (6 bases). With 1 base removed from V and 0 bases from J, the gap between germline ends came to 10 bases. The germline CDR1 and CDR2 sequences are SGHTA and FQGNSA. The CDR3 has 15 residues.

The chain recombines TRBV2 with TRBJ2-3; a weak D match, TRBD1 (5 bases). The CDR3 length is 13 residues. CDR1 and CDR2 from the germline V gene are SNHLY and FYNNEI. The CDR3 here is CIGEGIVADTQYF. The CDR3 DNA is TGTATAGGGGAAGGGATAGTTGCAGATACGCAGTATTTT.

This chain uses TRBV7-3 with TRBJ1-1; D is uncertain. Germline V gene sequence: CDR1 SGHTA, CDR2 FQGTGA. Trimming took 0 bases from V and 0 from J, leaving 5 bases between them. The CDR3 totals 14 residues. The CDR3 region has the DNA TGTGCCAGCAGCTTAACCGGCATGAACACTGAAGCTTTCTTT. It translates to CASSLTGMNTEAFF. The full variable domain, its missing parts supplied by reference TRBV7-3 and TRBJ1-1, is GAGVSQTPSNKVTEKGKYVELRCDPISGHTALYWYRQSLGQGPEFLIYFQGTGAADDSGLPNDRFFAVRPEGSVSTLKIQRTERGDSAVYLCASSLTGMNTEAFFGQGTRLTVV.

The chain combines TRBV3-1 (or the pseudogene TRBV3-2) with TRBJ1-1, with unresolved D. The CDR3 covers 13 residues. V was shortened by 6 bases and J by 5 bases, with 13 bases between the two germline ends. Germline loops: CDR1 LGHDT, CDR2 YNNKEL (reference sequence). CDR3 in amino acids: CASRTLSGTEAFF. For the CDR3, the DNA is TGTGCCAGCAGGACACTTTCTGGGACTGAAGCTTTCTTT.

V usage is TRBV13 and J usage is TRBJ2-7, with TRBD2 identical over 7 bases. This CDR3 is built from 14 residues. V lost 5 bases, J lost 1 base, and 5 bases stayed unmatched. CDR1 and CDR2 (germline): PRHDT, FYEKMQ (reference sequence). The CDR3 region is CASSTRGGSYEQYF. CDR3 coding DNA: TGTGCCAGCAGCACCCGGGGAGGGTCCTACGAGCAGTACTTC.

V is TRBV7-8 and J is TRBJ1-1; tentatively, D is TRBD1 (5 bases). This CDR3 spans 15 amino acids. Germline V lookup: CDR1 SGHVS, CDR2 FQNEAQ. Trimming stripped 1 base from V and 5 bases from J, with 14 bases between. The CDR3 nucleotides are TGTGCCAGCAGCTTAGGGGGAAGGGGCCTGACTGAAGCTTTCTTT. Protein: CASSLGGRGLTEAFF.

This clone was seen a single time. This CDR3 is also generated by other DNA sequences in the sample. CDR3 bases: TGTGCCAGCTCACCGGGACAGCTCTCTGGGGCCAACGTCCTGACTTTC. This translates into CASSPGQLSGANVLTF. The gene calls are TRBV18 and TRBJ2-6; 7 positions agree with TRBD1. The germline gives CDR1 KGHSH, CDR2 LQKENI. The CDR3 runs 16 residues. With V trimmed by 3 bases and J by 0 bases, 2 bases remained unmatched. Drawing the rest from reference TRBV18 and TRBJ2-6, the complete variable domain is NAGVMQNPRHLVRRRGQEARLRCSPMKGHSHVYWYRQLPEEGLKFMVYLQKENIIDESGMPKERFSAEFPKEGPSILRIQQVVRGDSAAYFCASSPGQLSGANVLTFGAGSRLTVL.

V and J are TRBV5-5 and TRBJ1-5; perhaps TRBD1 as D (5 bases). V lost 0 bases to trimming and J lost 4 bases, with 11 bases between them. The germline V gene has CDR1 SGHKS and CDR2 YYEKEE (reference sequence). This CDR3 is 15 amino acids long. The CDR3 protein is CASSLVWDGNQPQHF. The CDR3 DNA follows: TGTGCCAGCAGCTTGGTATGGGACGGGAATCAGCCCCAGCATTTT. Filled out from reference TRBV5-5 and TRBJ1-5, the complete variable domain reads DAGVTQSPTHLIKTRGQQVTLRCSPISGHKSVSWYQQVLGQGPQFIFQYYEKEERGRGNFPDRFSARQFPNYSSELNVNALLLGDSALYLCASSLVWDGNQPQHFGDGTRLSIL.

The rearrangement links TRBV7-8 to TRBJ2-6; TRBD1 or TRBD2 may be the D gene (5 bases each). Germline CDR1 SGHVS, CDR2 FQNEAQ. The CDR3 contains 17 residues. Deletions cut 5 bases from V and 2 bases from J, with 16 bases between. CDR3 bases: TGTGCCAGCAGCCGCATGCTACGGGACCCTGGGGCCAACGTCCTGACTTTC. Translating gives CASSRMLRDPGANVLTF. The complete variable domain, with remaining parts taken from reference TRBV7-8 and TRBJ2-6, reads GAGVSQSPRYKVAKRGQDVALRCDPISGHVSLFWYQQALGQGPEFLTYFQNEAQLDKSGLPSDRFFAERPEGSVSTLKIQRTQQEDSAVYLCASSRMLRDPGANVLTFGAGSRLTVL.

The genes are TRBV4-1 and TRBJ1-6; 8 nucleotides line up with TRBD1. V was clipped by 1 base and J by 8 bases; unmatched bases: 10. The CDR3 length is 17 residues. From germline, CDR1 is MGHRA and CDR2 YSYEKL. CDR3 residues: CASSQGTGKKEDSPLHF. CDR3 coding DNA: TGCGCCAGCAGCCAAGGGACAGGGAAAAAAGAGGATTCACCCCTCCACTTT.

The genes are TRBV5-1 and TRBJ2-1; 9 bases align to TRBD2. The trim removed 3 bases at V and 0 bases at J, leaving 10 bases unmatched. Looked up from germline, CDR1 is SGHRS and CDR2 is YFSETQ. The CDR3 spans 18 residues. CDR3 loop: CASSSFSGRRSSYNEQFF. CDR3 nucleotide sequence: TGCGCCAGCAGCTCTTTTAGCGGGAGAAGGAGCTCCTACAATGAGCAGTTCTTC.

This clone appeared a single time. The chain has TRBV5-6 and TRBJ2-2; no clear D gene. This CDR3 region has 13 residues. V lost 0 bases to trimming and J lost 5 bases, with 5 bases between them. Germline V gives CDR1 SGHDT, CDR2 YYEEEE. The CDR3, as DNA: TGTGCCAGCAGCTTGGAGGAGACCGGGGAGCTGTTTTTT. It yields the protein CASSLEETGELFF.

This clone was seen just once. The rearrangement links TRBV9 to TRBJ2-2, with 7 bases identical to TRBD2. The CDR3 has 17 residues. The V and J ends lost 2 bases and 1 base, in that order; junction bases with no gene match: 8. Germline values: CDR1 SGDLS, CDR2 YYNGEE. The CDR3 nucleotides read TGTGCCAGCAGCGTCAACCGCGTAGCGGGGAACACCGGGGAGCTGTTTTTT. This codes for CASSVNRVAGNTGELFF.

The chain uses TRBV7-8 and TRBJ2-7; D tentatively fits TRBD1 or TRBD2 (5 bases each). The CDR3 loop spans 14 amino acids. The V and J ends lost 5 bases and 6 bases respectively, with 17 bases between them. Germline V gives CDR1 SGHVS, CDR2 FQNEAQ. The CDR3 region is CASSLARELREQYF. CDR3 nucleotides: TGTGCCAGCAGCCTCGCCAGGGAGCTGCGCGAGCAGTACTTC. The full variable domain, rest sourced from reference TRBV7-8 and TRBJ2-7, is GAGVSQSPRYKVAKRGQDVALRCDPISGHVSLFWYQQALGQGPEFLTYFQNEAQLDKSGLPSDRFFAERPEGSVSTLKIQRTQQEDSAVYLCASSLARELREQYFGPGTRLTVT.

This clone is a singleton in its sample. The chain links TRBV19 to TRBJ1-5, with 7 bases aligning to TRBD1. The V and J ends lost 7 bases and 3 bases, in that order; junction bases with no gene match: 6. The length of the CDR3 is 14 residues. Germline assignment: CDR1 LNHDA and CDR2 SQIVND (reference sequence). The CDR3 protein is CASNTGVPNQPQHF. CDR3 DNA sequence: TGTGCCAGTAACACAGGGGTTCCCAATCAGCCCCAGCATTTT.

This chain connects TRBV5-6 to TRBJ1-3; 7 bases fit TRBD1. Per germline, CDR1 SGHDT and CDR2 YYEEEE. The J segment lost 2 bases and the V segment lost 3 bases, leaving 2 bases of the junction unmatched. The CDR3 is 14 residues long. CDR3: CASSSTGPGNTIYF. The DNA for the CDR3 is TGTGCCAGCAGCTCGACAGGGCCTGGAAACACCATATATTTT.

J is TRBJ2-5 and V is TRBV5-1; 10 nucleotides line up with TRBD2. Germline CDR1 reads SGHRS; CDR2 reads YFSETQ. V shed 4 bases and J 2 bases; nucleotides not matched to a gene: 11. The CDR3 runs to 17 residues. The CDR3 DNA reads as TGCGCCAGCAGCCTAGGCACCACTAGCGGGGCACAAGAGACCCAGTACTTC. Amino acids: CASSLGTTSGAQETQYF.

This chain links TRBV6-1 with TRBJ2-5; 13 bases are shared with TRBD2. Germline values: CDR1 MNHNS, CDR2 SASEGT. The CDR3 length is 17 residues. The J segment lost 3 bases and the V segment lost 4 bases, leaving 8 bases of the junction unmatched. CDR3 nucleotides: TGTGCCAGCAGTGGAGTCCTCGGACTAGCGGGGGAAGAGACCCAGTACTTC. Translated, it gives CASSGVLGLAGEETQYF.

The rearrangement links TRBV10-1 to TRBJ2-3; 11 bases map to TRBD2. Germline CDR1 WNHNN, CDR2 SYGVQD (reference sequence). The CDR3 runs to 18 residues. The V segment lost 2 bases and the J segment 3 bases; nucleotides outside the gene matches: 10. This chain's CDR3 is CASSERGSGRAGTDTQYF. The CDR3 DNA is TGCGCCAGCAGTGAGCGGGGTAGCGGGAGGGCCGGAACAGATACGCAGTATTTT.

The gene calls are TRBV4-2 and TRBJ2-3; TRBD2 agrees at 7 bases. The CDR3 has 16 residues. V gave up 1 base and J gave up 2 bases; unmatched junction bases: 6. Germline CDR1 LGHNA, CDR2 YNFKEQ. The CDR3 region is CASSQVGGRVTDTQYF. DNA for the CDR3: TGTGCCAGCAGCCAAGTGGGAGGGAGAGTCACAGATACGCAGTATTTT.

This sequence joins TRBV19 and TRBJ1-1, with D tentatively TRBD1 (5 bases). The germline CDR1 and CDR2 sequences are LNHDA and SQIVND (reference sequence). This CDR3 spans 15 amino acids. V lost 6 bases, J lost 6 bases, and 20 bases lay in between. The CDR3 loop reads CASSPPGRAVAEAFF. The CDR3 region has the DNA TGTGCCAGTAGCCCCCCGGGGCGGGCGGTGGCTGAAGCTTTCTTT.

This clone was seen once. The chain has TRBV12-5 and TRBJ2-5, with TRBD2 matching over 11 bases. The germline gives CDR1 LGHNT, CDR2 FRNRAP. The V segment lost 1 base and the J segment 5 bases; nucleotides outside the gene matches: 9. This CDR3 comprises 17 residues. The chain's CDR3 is CASGLDLLAGVRETQYF. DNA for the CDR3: TGTGCTAGTGGTTTGGACCTACTAGCGGGAGTCCGGGAGACCCAGTACTTC.

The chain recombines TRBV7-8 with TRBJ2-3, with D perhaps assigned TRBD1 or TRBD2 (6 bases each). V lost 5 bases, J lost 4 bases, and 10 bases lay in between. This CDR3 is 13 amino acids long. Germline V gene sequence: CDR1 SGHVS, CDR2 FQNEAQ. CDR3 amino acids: CASSQGRPDTQYF. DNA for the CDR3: TGTGCCAGCAGCCAGGGGAGGCCAGATACGCAGTATTTT.

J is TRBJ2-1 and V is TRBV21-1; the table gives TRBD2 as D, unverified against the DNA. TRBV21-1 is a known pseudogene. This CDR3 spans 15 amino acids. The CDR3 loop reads CASSIWGRLFNEQFF. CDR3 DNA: TGTGCCAGCAGCATTTGGGGGAGGCTCTTCAATGAGCAGTTCTTC.

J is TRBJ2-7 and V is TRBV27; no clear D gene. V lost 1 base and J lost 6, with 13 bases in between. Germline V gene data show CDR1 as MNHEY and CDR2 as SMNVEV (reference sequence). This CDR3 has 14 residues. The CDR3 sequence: CASSLLGGRSEQYF. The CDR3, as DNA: TGTGCCAGCAGTTTATTGGGCGGTCGCTCCGAGCAGTACTTC.

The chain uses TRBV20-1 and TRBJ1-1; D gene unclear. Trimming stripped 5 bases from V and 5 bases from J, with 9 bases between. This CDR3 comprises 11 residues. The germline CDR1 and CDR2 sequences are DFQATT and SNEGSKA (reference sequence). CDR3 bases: TGCAGTGCTTATAGTTCTACTGAAGCTTTCTTT. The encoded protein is CSAYSSTEAFF.

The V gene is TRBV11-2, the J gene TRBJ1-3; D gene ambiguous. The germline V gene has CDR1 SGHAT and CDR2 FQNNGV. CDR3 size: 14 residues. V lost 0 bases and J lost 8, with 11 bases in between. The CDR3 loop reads CASSLEKRRDTIYF. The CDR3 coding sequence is TGTGCCAGCAGCTTAGAGAAGCGTCGTGACACCATATATTTT.

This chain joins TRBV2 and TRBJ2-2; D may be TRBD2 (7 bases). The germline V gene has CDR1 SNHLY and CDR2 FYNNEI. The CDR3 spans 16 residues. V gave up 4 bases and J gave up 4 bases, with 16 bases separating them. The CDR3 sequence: CASSVGGARSTGELFF. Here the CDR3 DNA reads TGTGCCAGCAGTGTTGGGGGGGCGAGGAGCACCGGGGAGCTGTTTTTT.

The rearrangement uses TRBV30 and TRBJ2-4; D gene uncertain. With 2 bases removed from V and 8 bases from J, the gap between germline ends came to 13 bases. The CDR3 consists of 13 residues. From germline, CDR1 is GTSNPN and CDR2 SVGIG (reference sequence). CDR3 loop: CAWSFAPSDIQYF. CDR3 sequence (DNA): TGTGCCTGGAGTTTCGCCCCGTCGGACATTCAGTACTTC.